The 9 T cell receptor beta chains listed next were all sequenced from one sample in a study of shared clonotypes between healthy human individuals. Generated by immunoSEQ multiplex PCR, the TCRdb table keeps only in-frame clones and is missing some. Among about half a million clones listed, over 70% were seen once. Source material: PBMCs. These receptors all stem from a woman aged 35 to 49 in good health. Some clones in this sample may be carry-over from other donors' samples.

CDR3 nucleotide sequence: TGTGCCAGCACCGAGCAGGGACTAGCGGGAGAGACCCAGTACTTC. It translates to CASTEQGLAGETQYF. The rearrangement links TRBV28 to TRBJ2-5; TRBD2 matches 12 bases. V lost 7 bases and J lost 4; bases outside the gene matches: 7. Germline V gene data show CDR1 as MDHEN and CDR2 as SYDVKM. The CDR3 contains 15 residues.

In its sample, this clone was seen a few times. The chain recombines TRBV7-2 with TRBJ2-5, with 10 bases fitting TRBD2. The CDR3 has 16 residues. CDR1 is SGHTA and CDR2 is FQGNSA in the germline V gene. The trim removed 5 bases at V and 5 bases at J, leaving 11 bases unmatched. The CDR3 spells CASSPYSLAGVETQYF. CDR3 bases: TGTGCCAGCAGCCCCTATTCGCTAGCGGGAGTTGAGACCCAGTACTTC.

The chain links TRBV18 to TRBJ1-2; the D gene is possibly TRBD1 (5 bases). The CDR3 is 13 amino acids. Looked up from germline, CDR1 is KGHSH and CDR2 is LQKENI. Trimming stripped 6 bases from V and 3 bases from J, with 11 bases between. CDR3 sequence: CASSSGDHYGYTF. The CDR3 nucleotides are TGTGCCAGCTCCTCGGGGGACCACTATGGCTACACCTTC.

The sample holds one count of this clone. A far larger clone is off by one base, so a read error is likely. V is TRBV4-1 and J is TRBJ1-2, with 10 bases aligning to TRBD1. The CDR3 is 16 amino acids. Germline CDR1 and CDR2: MGHRA and YSYEKL. CDR3 sequence (DNA): TGCGTCAGCAGCCAACCCGGGACAGGGGTCAACTATGGCTACACCTTC. Translation gives CVSSQPGTGVNYGYTF.

This clone appeared once. V is TRBV5-4 and J is TRBJ1-4; TRBD1 agrees at 7 bases. Germline V lookup: CDR1 SGHNT, CDR2 YYREEE (reference sequence). This CDR3 is built from 16 residues. V gave up 4 bases and J gave up 2 bases; unmatched junction bases: 8. DNA of the CDR3: TGTGCCAGCAGCCGACAGGGTTGGGGGACTAATGAAAAACTGTTTTTT. Encoded protein: CASSRQGWGTNEKLFF.

This clone has a single count. The chain joins TRBV28 to TRBJ1-4, with a tentative D call TRBD1 (5 bases). Germline V gene sequence: CDR1 MDHEN, CDR2 SYDVKM. The CDR3 runs to 14 residues. Trimming removed 5 bases at V and 8 bases at J, with 15 bases between. The CDR3 spells CASSAPGDLEKLFF. The CDR3 DNA reads TGTGCCAGCAGTGCCCCGGGGGACCTAGAAAAACTGTTTTTT.

The V gene is TRBV2, the J gene TRBJ1-1; TRBD1 is a possible D gene (6 bases). CDR1 is SNHLY and CDR2 is FYNNEI in the germline V gene. V lost 6 bases and J lost 5, with 16 bases in between. This CDR3 region has 14 residues. CDR3 nucleotide sequence: TGTGCCAGCAGGATGCAGGGGCTAAGAACTGAAGCTTTCTTT. This translates into CASRMQGLRTEAFF.

This chain connects TRBV27 to TRBJ2-5, with D tentatively TRBD1 (6 bases). Per germline, CDR1 MNHEY and CDR2 SMNVEV (reference sequence). V was shortened by 5 bases and J by 11 bases, with 24 bases between the two germline ends. CDR3 length: 15 amino acids. The CDR3 here is CASSPGSDRFEEQYF. The CDR3 nucleotides are TGTGCCAGCAGTCCTGGGAGTGACAGGTTCGAAGAGCAGTACTTC.

This clone occurred many times. Other nucleotide sequences from this sample produce the same CDR3. The rearrangement links TRBV7-2 to TRBJ1-2; maybe TRBD1 (6 bases). V shed 4 bases and J shed 4 bases, with 10 bases lying between them. Germline V gene sequence: CDR1 SGHTA, CDR2 FQGNSA. The CDR3 loop spans 13 amino acids. The CDR3 loop reads CASSSYRAYGYTF. The CDR3 DNA is TGTGCCAGCAGCTCGTACAGGGCCTATGGCTACACCTTC.